The 2 T cell receptor beta chains below were found in one sample sequenced in a study of shared clonotypes between healthy human individuals. Profiled with immunoSEQ multiplex PCR; TCRdb holds only in-frame clones, not every one. The sample contains some 350,000 clones, 74% of which appear only once. Sequencing was carried out using memory CD4+ T cells sorted from blood. Subset noted: CD45RA-negative fraction. These receptors all come from a man aged 30 to 39 in good health.

Ten or more counts support this clone. The J gene is TRBJ2-1, the V gene TRBV11-1; D may be TRBD1 (6 bases). Per the germline V gene, CDR1 is SGHAT and CDR2 is FQDESV (reference sequence). V was pared by 1 base and J by 4 bases, with 11 bases between. This CDR3 is 15 amino acids long. The CDR3 region has the DNA TGTGCCAGCAGCTTAGAGACAGGTGAATACAATGAGCAGTTCTTC. It specifies CASSLETGEYNEQFF. Looking up the rest from reference TRBV11-1 and TRBJ2-1 gives the full variable domain: EAEVAQSPRYKITEKSQAVAFWCDPISGHATLYWYRQILGQGPELLVQFQDESVVDDSQLPKDRFSAERLKGVDSTLKIQPAELGDSAMYLCASSLETGEYNEQFFGPGTRLTVL.

As for this clone: One base separates it from a far larger clone, so it is likely a read error. The J gene is TRBJ1-2, the V gene TRBV7-9; a possible D gene is TRBD1 (5 bases). CDR1 and CDR2 from the germline V gene are SEHNR and FQNEAQ (reference sequence). With 5 bases removed from V and 4 bases from J, the gap between germline ends came to 17 bases. The CDR3 runs to 15 residues. The DNA of the CDR3 is TGTGCCAGCAGCCTTTGGGGCAGGGATGTCTATGGCTACACCTTC. Its translation is CASSLWGRDVYGYTF.